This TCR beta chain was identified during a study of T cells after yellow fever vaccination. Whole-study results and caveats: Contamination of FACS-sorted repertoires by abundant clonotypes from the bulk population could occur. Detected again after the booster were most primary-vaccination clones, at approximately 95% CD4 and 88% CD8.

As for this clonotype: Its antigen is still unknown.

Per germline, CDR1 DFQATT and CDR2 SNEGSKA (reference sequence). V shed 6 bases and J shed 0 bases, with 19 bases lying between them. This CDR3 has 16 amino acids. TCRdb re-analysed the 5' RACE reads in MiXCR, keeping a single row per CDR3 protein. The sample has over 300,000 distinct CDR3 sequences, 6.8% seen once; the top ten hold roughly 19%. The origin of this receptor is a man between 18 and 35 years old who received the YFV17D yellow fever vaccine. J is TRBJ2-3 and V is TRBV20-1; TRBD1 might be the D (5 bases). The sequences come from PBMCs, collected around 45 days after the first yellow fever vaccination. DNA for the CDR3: TGCAGTGCGACCAATCCAGGGTCCGCTAGCACAGATACGCAGTATTTT. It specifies CSATNPGSASTDTQYF.